The 20 T cell receptor beta chains below come from one sample, sequenced in a study of blood T cells in healthy people across ages. A sample-barcoded 5' primer and a J-beta primer mix were used in a second PCR of roughly 7 to 12 cycles. TCRdb reprocessed the 5' RACE reads via MiXCR and lists one record per CDR3 protein. Here the sample spans some 1.5 million distinct CDR3 sequences, about 45% being singletons. The material sequenced was blood. Source of these receptors: a woman younger than 35 in good health.

The J gene is TRBJ1-2, the V gene TRBV27, with 7 bases matching TRBD1. Per the germline V gene, CDR1 is MNHEY and CDR2 is SMNVEV (reference sequence). This CDR3 has 15 residues. V dropped 4 bases and J dropped 4; count of bases not matched to a gene: 9. CDR3 bases: TGTGCCAGCAGTTATCAGGGGGACCCCTTCTATGGCTACACCTTC. Translating gives CASSYQGDPFYGYTF.

The chain uses TRBV12-3 or TRBV12-4 and TRBJ2-1; possibly TRBD2 for D (5 bases). Trimming stripped 8 bases from V and 7 bases from J, with 15 bases between. The CDR3 runs to 13 residues. The CDR3 DNA reads as TGTGCCAGCGGCCGGCCCCGGGGTAATGAGCAGTTCTTC. Translating it yields CASGRPRGNEQFF.

This chain uses TRBV6-4 with TRBJ2-1; D not certain. The V gene lost 9 bases and the J gene lost 7 bases, with 25 bases spanning the gap. The CDR3 is 16 amino acids. CDR1 is MRHNA and CDR2 is SNTAGT in the germline V gene. Written as DNA, the CDR3 is TGTGCCAGTTCCGTGCTCGGCCCCTCGGCGTGGAATGAGCAGTTCTTC. It translates to CASSVLGPSAWNEQFF.

This chain joins TRBV30 and TRBJ1-4; D is unresolved. CDR3 length equals 15 residues. Germline assignment: CDR1 GTSNPN and CDR2 SVGIG (reference sequence). With 0 bases removed from V and 4 bases from J, the gap between germline ends came to 12 bases. Here the CDR3 DNA reads TGTGCCTGGAGTGTACCCCGAAGGAATAATGAAAAACTGTTTTTT. Protein sequence: CAWSVPRRNNEKLFF.

The rearrangement uses TRBV7-9 and TRBJ2-3; the match to TRBD1 covers 9 bases. In germline, CDR1 is SEHNR, CDR2 FQNEAQ (reference sequence). V lost 5 bases and J lost 1; bases outside the gene matches: 4. The CDR3 runs to 15 residues. In DNA, the CDR3 is TGTGCCAGCAGCACCCGACAGGGGGGCACAGATACGCAGTATTTT. Its protein is CASSTRQGGTDTQYF.

The CDR3: CASSLGIAGAYNEQFF. CDR3 DNA: TGTGCCAGCAGCTTAGGAATAGCGGGAGCATACAATGAGCAGTTCTTC. V and J are TRBV7-2 and TRBJ2-1; 9 nucleotides align to TRBD2. The CDR3 sequence is 16 residues long. After removal of 1 base from V and 4 bases from J, the junction contained 5 bases not matched to a gene. Germline assignment: CDR1 SGHTA and CDR2 FQGNSA.

This clonotype was seen more than once but under ten times. The chain employs TRBV6-1 and TRBJ1-5; D is unclear. CDR1 is MNHNS, CDR2 SASEGT, per germline. Trimming stripped 5 bases from V and 4 bases from J, with 9 bases between. This CDR3 contains 13 residues. The CDR3 sequence: CASSSSQNQPQHF. The CDR3, as DNA: TGTGCCAGCAGTTCCAGTCAGAATCAGCCCCAGCATTTT.

The chain employs TRBV20-1 and TRBJ2-3; no definite D call. Trimming stripped 4 bases from V and 2 bases from J, with 7 bases between. This CDR3 region has 12 residues. From germline, CDR1 is DFQATT and CDR2 SNEGSKA (reference sequence). This CDR3 reads CSATMNTDTQYF. CDR3 DNA sequence: TGCAGTGCTACCATGAACACAGATACGCAGTATTTT.

V usage is TRBV6-2 or TRBV6-3 and J usage is TRBJ2-3; D tentatively fits TRBD1 or TRBD2 (5 bases each). CDR3 length: 15 residues. The V and J ends lost 6 bases and 2 bases respectively, with 15 bases between them. In germline, CDR1 is MNHEY, CDR2 SVGEGT. The CDR3 sequence: CASRSGRDHTDTQYF. CDR3 bases: TGTGCCAGCAGATCGGGACGGGACCACACAGATACGCAGTATTTT.

This clonotype was seen only a few times. The rearrangement links TRBV28 to TRBJ1-5, with D hard to call. Germline lookup yields CDR1 MDHEN and CDR2 SYDVKM. Between the trimmed V and J ends, which lost 3 bases and 6 bases, there was a span of 12 bases. This CDR3 contains 14 residues. In DNA form, the CDR3 reads TGTGCCAGCAGTTTGGGAGCCCCATCTCAGCCCCAGCATTTT. This codes for CASSLGAPSQPQHF.

The V gene is TRBV7-2, the J gene TRBJ1-4; no clear D. Trimming took 0 bases from V and 8 from J, leaving 10 bases between them. Germline V gene sequence: CDR1 SGHTA, CDR2 FQGNSA. The CDR3 consists of 14 residues. The CDR3 DNA is TGTGCCAGCAGCTTAGCACAGCCCGGAGAAAAACTGTTTTTT. This translates into CASSLAQPGEKLFF.

This clonotype has just one count. This chain joins TRBV7-8 and TRBJ1-4; D gene unclear. In germline, CDR1 is SGHVS, CDR2 FQNEAQ. This CDR3 is 13 amino acids long. V was cut by 3 bases and J by 7 bases, with 9 bases left in between. In DNA form, the CDR3 reads TGTGCCAGCAGCTTTAGACCGGGTGAAAAACTGTTTTTT. Translated, it gives CASSFRPGEKLFF. The full variable domain, with the rest looked up from reference TRBV7-8 and TRBJ1-4, is GAGVSQSPRYKVAKRGQDVALRCDPISGHVSLFWYQQALGQGPEFLTYFQNEAQLDKSGLPSDRFFAERPEGSVSTLKIQRTQQEDSAVYLCASSFRPGEKLFFGSGTQLSVL.

This clonotype has only one observation. V usage is TRBV2 and J usage is TRBJ2-7, with TRBD2 matching over 8 bases. The DNA end lines up better with TRBJ2-5; the J call may be wrong. Germline V gene data show CDR1 as SNHLY and CDR2 as FYNNEI. The CDR3 spans 14 residues. The CDR3 loop is CASESIAGTETQYF. The CDR3 nucleotides are TGTGCCAGCGAATCGATAGCGGGGACAGAGACCCAGTACTTC.

This clonotype was counted a few times. An end of the junction differs from the germline gene, which may be a read error. This chain joins TRBV28 and TRBJ1-2; 11 nucleotides match TRBD1. CDR3 length: 16 amino acids. From germline, CDR1 is MDHEN and CDR2 SYDVKM. Written as DNA, the CDR3 is TGTGCCAGCAGCCATGCCGGGACAGGGGGTGTCTATGGATACACCTTC. It codes for CASSHAGTGGVYGYTF.

The sample holds a few counts of this clonotype. DNA of the CDR3: TGTGCCAGCAGTTACTCCCTGCGGCGGGGCTACACCTTC. As protein: CASSYSLRRGYTF. The gene calls are TRBV6-2 or TRBV6-3 and TRBJ1-2; no clear D gene. CDR1 and CDR2 from the germline V gene are MNHEY and SVGEGT. The CDR3 length is 13 residues. Trimming removed 0 bases at V and 8 bases at J, with 10 bases between.

This clonotype has at least ten counts. The chain joins TRBV5-1 to TRBJ1-1, with a tentative D call TRBD1 (5 bases). The CDR3 totals 12 residues. CDR1 SGHRS and CDR2 YFSETQ come from the germline V gene. The V gene lost 4 bases and the J gene lost 6 bases, with 10 bases spanning the gap. CDR3 in DNA: TGCGCCAGCAGCCCCCAGGGCCCTGAAGCTTTCTTT. Its translation is CASSPQGPEAFF.

The chain recombines TRBV30 with TRBJ2-5; D ambiguous. This CDR3 has 14 amino acids. The germline CDR1 and CDR2 sequences are GTSNPN and SVGIG (reference sequence). With 0 bases removed from V and 5 bases from J, the gap between germline ends came to 13 bases. The CDR3 bases are TGTGCCTGGAGTGTCGGCCCCCGACGGGAGACCCAGTACTTC. Its protein is CAWSVGPRRETQYF.

This clonotype was seen only a few times. The chain carries TRBV27 and TRBJ2-1; TRBD2 matches at 12 bases. Germline V CDR1 and CDR2: MNHEY, SMNVEV (reference sequence). Trimming removed 4 bases from V and 7 bases from J; junction bases left unmatched: 5. The CDR3 is 15 residues long. CDR3 in amino acids: CASSSTSGRSNEQFF. The CDR3 DNA reads as TGTGCCAGCAGTTCTACTAGCGGGAGGAGTAATGAGCAGTTCTTC.

The chain recombines TRBV6-2 or TRBV6-3 with TRBJ2-1; tentatively, D is TRBD2 (7 bases). CDR1 is MNHEY, CDR2 SVGEGT, per germline. Trimming shortened V by 4 bases and J by 4 bases, and 17 bases separated the two germline ends. CDR3 length equals 16 residues. CDR3 sequence: CASSSLEAGAYNEQFF. The DNA of the CDR3 is TGTGCCAGCAGTTCCCTCGAGGCGGGGGCTTACAATGAGCAGTTCTTC.

The chain is built from TRBV7-2 and TRBJ1-1; D is ambiguous. Germline V gene data show CDR1 as SGHTA and CDR2 as FQGNSA. V shed 2 bases and J shed 7 bases, with 11 bases lying between them. The CDR3 contains 13 residues. The chain's CDR3 is CASSLQREGEAFF. The CDR3 DNA reads TGTGCCAGCAGCTTACAGCGGGAAGGTGAAGCTTTCTTT.